This TCR beta chain was captured by sequencing in a study of radiotherapy plus CTLA-4 blockade in lung cancer. The wider study: Objective response was observed in about 19% of patients, and disease control in about 30%. Findings and caveats of the study: After treatment with radiotherapy plus ipilimumab, TCR clones that came from the tumor expanded in blood. Early blood T cell clone dynamics reportedly forecast response best, with interferon-beta.

CTLA-4 blockade with ipilimumab, together with focal radiation, was given to patients with chemo-refractory metastatic non-small-cell lung cancer. Only one count was recorded for this clone. Its target is not known. The table came from immunoSEQ multiplex PCR; TCRdb's copy has only in-frame clones and leaves some out. The data hold about 80,000 clones, with 75% to 90% observed a single time. The CDR3 loop spans 14 amino acids. Germline V lookup: CDR1 SGHRS, CDR2 YFSETQ. Trimming cost V 4 bases and J 4 bases, with 14 bases left between them. The receptor's source is a human donor with non-small cell lung cancer who had a partial response to radiotherapy plus ipilimumab. The sequencing used peripheral blood, collected from a patient treated with radiotherapy plus ipilimumab. The chain joins TRBV5-1 to TRBJ1-1; possibly TRBD1 for D (6 bases). CDR3 loop: CASSVQGSGTEAFF. The CDR3 nucleotides are TGCGCCAGCAGCGTGCAGGGGAGCGGCACTGAAGCTTTCTTT.